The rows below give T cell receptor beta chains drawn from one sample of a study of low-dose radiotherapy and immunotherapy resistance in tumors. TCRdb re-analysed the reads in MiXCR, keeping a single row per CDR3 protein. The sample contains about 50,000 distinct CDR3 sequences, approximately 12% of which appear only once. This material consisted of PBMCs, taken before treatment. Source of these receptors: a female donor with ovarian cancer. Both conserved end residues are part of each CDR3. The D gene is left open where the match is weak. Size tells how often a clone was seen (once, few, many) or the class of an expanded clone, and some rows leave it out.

cdr3_nt: TGTGCCAGCAGCTTAGGCAGGGGTGAGAATTCACCCCTCCACTTT; cdr3_aa: CASSLGRGENSPLHF; d_call: NA; clone_size: many; j_call: TRBJ1-6; v_call: TRBV7-8
cdr3_nt: TGTGCCAGCAGCTTGGGGCTAGCGGGCTACCGGGGGAGCACAGATACGCAGTATTTT; cdr3_aa: CASSLGLAGYRGSTDTQYF; d_call: TRBD2; clone_size: many; j_call: TRBJ2-3; v_call: TRBV5-5
cdr3_nt: TGTGCCAGTAGAAAACAGGGGTATCAGCCCCAGCATTTT; cdr3_aa: CASRKQGYQPQHF; d_call: TRBD1; clone_size: few; j_call: TRBJ1-5; v_call: TRBV19
cdr3_nt: TGTGCCAGCAGCTTAGAAGGGACCAACGCGGGAAATGAGCAGTTCTTC; cdr3_aa: CASSLEGTNAGNEQFF; d_call: NA; clone_size: many; j_call: TRBJ2-1; v_call: TRBV11-1
cdr3_nt: TGCAGCGTTGAGGGTGACGGGGTAGAGGATGAGCAGTTCTTC; cdr3_aa: CSVEGDGVEDEQFF; d_call: NA; clone_size: many; j_call: TRBJ2-1; v_call: TRBV29-1
cdr3_nt: TGCAGTGCTAGTCCAGGGTTAGAAACAGATACGCAGTATTTT; cdr3_aa: CSASPGLETDTQYF; d_call: NA; clone_size: NA; j_call: TRBJ2-3; v_call: TRBV20-1
cdr3_nt: TGTGCCAGCAGCCGACAGACGTACACTGAAGCTTTCTTT; cdr3_aa: CASSRQTYTEAFF; d_call: NA; clone_size: many; j_call: TRBJ1-1; v_call: TRBV7-2
cdr3_nt: TGTGCCACTAGCGGGGGGGCTGAGACCCAGTACTTC; cdr3_aa: CATSGGAETQYF; d_call: TRBD2; clone_size: many; j_call: TRBJ2-5; v_call: TRBV6-6
cdr3_nt: TGTGCCAGCTCCCCGGACAGGATGAACACTGAAGCTTTCTTT; cdr3_aa: CASSPDRMNTEAFF; d_call: TRBD1; clone_size: many; j_call: TRBJ1-1; v_call: TRBV18
cdr3_nt: TGTGCCAGCAGTATGACAGCAAACATTCAGTACTTC; cdr3_aa: CASSMTANIQYF; d_call: NA; clone_size: many; j_call: TRBJ2-4; v_call: TRBV2
cdr3_nt: TGCAGTGCCAGGGGACAGAATTTTATGAACACTGAAGCTTTCTTT; cdr3_aa: CSARGQNFMNTEAFF; d_call: TRBD1; clone_size: many; j_call: TRBJ1-1; v_call: TRBV20-1
cdr3_nt: TGCGCCAGCAGCTCGAACTACAGGGCGGAAGCTTTCTTT; cdr3_aa: CASSSNYRAEAFF; d_call: NA; clone_size: many; j_call: TRBJ1-1; v_call: TRBV5-1
cdr3_nt: TGTGCCAGCAGCCCGTGGGGGAAGGGGGGCACGGGGACCGGGGAGCTGTTTTTT; cdr3_aa: CASSPWGKGGTGTGELFF; d_call: NA; clone_size: NA; j_call: TRBJ2-2; v_call: TRBV9
cdr3_nt: TGTGCCAGCAGCTTGATCCGGGGGATGATGAACACTGAAGCTTTCTTT; cdr3_aa: CASSLIRGMMNTEAFF; d_call: NA; clone_size: many; j_call: TRBJ1-1; v_call: TRBV5-5
cdr3_nt: TGCGCCAGCAGCTTGCAACAGGCCTACGAGCAGTACTTC; cdr3_aa: CASSLQQAYEQYF; d_call: NA; clone_size: many; j_call: TRBJ2-7; v_call: TRBV5-1
cdr3_nt: TGTGCCAGCAGCACCCGGGACGCCCCGTATACCTTC; cdr3_aa: CASSTRDAPYTF; d_call: NA; clone_size: many; j_call: TRBJ1-2; v_call: TRBV7-9
cdr3_nt: TGTGCCAGCAGTCTGACTTCTTCAGGGGCCTACGAGCAGTACTTC; cdr3_aa: CASSLTSSGAYEQYF; d_call: NA; clone_size: many; j_call: TRBJ2-7; v_call: TRBV28
cdr3_nt: TGTGCCAGTAGTATTGCGGAGTCTGGAAACACCATATATTTT; cdr3_aa: CASSIAESGNTIYF; d_call: NA; clone_size: many; j_call: TRBJ1-3; v_call: TRBV19
cdr3_nt: TGCAGCGTTGAAGGGGGCCCATCTCCCTACGAGCAGTACTTC; cdr3_aa: CSVEGGPSPYEQYF; d_call: NA; clone_size: few; j_call: TRBJ2-7; v_call: TRBV29-1
cdr3_nt: TGCAGTGCGACCGGAGGGGGCGTGGTTTACGAGCAGTACTTC; cdr3_aa: CSATGGGVVYEQYF; d_call: NA; clone_size: many; j_call: TRBJ2-7; v_call: TRBV20-1
cdr3_nt: TGTGCCAGCAGCTTTAGACAGGGGTTCGGCTACACCTTC; cdr3_aa: CASSFRQGFGYTF; d_call: TRBD1; clone_size: many; j_call: TRBJ1-2; v_call: TRBV7-2